This TCR beta chain was sequenced in a study of blood T cell repertoires in COVID-19. Study in general: Collection of acute and convalescent COVID-19 samples took place in the United States, Italy and Spain. Sample material is recorded as cDNA or gDNA derived from T cells, B-cell-depleted T cells, or PBMCs.

CDR3 length equals 14 residues. The V segment lost 4 bases and the J segment 6 bases; nucleotides outside the gene matches: 5. Germline V CDR1 and CDR2: SGHRS, YFSETQ. Authors' processing steps: Reference gene primer amplification yielded estimated nucleated cell counts. The data were produced by immunoSEQ multiplex PCR, yet TCRdb's version contains in-frame clones alone and is incomplete. V and J calls and clone size follow that table, whereas D and trimming were derived from the DNA. The sample has some 97,000 clones, around 85% seen once. The receptor's source is a man in his forties or fifties with active or convalescent COVID-19. The sample was peripheral blood. The V call is TRBV5-1, the J call TRBJ1-4; the match to TRBD1 covers 8 bases. The CDR3, as DNA: TGCGCCAGCAGCAGTCAGGGGGCGCATGAAAAACTGTTTTTT. It encodes CASSSQGAHEKLFF.